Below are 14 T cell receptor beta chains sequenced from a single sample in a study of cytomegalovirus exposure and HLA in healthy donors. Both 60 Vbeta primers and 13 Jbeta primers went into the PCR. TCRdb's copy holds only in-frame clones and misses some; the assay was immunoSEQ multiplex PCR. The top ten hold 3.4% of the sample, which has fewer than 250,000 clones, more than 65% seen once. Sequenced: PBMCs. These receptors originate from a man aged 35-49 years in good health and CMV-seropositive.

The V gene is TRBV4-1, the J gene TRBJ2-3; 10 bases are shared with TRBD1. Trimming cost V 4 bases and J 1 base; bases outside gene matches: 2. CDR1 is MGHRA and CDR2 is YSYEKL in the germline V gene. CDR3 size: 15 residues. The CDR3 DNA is TGCGCCAGCAGCCCCGGGACAGGGGGCACAGATACGCAGTATTTT. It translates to CASSPGTGGTDTQYF.

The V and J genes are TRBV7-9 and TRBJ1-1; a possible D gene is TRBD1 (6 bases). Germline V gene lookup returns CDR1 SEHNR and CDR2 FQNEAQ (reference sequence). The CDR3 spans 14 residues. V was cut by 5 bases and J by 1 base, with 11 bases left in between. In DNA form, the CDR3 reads TGTGCCAGCAGCCCGAGGACAGCGAACACTGAAGCTTTCTTT. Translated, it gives CASSPRTANTEAFF.

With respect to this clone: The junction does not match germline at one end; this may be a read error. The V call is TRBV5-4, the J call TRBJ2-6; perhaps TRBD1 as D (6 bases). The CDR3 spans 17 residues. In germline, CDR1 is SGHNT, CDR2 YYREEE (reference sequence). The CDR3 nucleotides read TGCGCCAGCAGCCCACAGGGTACGGCCTCTGGGGCCAACGTCCTGACTTTC. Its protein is CASSPQGTASGANVLTF.

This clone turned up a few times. The CDR3 loop reads CASSDYGQGSTEAFF. The CDR3 DNA is TGCGCCAGCAGTGACTATGGACAGGGAAGCACTGAAGCTTTCTTT. J is TRBJ1-1 and V is TRBV10-1; 8 bases line up with TRBD1. The CDR3 is 15 residues long. Germline assignment: CDR1 WNHNN and CDR2 SYGVQD (reference sequence). V gave up 3 bases and J gave up 4 bases; unmatched junction bases: 7.

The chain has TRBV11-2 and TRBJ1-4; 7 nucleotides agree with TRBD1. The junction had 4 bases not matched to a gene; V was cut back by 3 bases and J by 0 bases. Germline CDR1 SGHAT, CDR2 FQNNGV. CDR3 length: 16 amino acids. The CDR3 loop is CASSFRGDATNEKLFF. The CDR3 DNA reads TGTGCCAGCAGCTTCAGGGGGGATGCAACTAATGAAAAACTGTTTTTT.

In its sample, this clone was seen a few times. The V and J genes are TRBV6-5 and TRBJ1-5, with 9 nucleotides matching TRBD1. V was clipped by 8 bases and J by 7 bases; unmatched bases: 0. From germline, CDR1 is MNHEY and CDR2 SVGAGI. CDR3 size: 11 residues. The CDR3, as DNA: TGTGCCAGCGGACAGGGGCAGCCCCAGCATTTT. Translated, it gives CASGQGQPQHF.

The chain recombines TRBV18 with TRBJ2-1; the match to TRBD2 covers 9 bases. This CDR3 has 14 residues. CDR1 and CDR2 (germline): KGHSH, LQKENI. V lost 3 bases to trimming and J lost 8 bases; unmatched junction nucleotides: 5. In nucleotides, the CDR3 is TGTGCCAGCTCACCTAGCGGGAGCGGGGATGAGCAGTTCTTC. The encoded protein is CASSPSGSGDEQFF.

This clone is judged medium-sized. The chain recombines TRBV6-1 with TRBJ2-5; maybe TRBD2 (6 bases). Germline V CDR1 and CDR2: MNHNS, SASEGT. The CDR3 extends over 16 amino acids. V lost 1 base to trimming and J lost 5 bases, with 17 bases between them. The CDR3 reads CASSEGVKIGGETQYF. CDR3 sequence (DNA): TGTGCCAGCAGTGAAGGTGTCAAGATCGGAGGGGAGACCCAGTACTTC.

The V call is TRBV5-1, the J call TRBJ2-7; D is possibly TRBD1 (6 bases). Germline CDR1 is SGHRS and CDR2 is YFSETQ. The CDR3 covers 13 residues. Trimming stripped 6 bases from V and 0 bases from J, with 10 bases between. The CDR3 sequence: CASKGQSSYEQYF. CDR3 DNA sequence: TGCGCCAGCAAGGGACAAAGCTCCTACGAGCAGTACTTC. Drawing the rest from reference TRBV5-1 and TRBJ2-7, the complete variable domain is KAGVTQTPRYLIKTRGQQVTLSCSPISGHRSVSWYQQTPGQGLQFLFEYFSETQRNKGNFPGRFSGRQFSNSRSEMNVSTLELGDSALYLCASKGQSSYEQYFGPGTRLTVT.

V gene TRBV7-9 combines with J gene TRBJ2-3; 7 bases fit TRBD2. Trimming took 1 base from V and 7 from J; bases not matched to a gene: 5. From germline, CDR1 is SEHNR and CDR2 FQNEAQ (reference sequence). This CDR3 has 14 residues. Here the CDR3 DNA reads TGTGCCAGCAGCTTAGGACTAGCTAGGAATACGCAGTATTTT. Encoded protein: CASSLGLARNTQYF. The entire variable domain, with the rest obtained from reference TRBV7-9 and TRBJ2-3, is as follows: DTGVSQNPRHKITKRGQNVTFRCDPISEHNRLYWYRQTLGQGPEFLTYFQNEAQLEKSRLLSDRFSAERPKGSFSTLEIQRTEQGDSAMYLCASSLGLARNTQYFGPGTRLTVL.

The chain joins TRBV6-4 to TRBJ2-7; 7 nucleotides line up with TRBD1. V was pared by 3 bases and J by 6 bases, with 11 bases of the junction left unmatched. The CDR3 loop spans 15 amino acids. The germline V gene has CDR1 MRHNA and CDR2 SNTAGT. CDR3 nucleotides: TGTGCCAGCAGTGAGCTTCGGGACAGTAGGCTCGAGCAGTACTTC. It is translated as CASSELRDSRLEQYF.

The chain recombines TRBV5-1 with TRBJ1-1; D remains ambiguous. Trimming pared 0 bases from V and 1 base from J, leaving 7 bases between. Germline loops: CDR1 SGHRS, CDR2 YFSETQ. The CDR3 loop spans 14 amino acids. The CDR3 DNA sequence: TGCGCCAGCAGCTTGGGGCAGGCGAACACTGAAGCTTTCTTT. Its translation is CASSLGQANTEAFF.

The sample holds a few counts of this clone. As DNA, the CDR3 is TGTGCCAGCAGCCAAGATTGGGATAGCGGGAGTCCCTACGAGCAGTACTTC. Amino acid sequence: CASSQDWDSGSPYEQYF. The V gene is TRBV4-2, the J gene TRBJ2-7; 9 nucleotides agree with TRBD2. Trimming removed 0 bases from V and 2 bases from J; junction bases left unmatched: 8. The CDR3 is 17 residues long. Germline V gene sequence: CDR1 LGHNA, CDR2 YNFKEQ.

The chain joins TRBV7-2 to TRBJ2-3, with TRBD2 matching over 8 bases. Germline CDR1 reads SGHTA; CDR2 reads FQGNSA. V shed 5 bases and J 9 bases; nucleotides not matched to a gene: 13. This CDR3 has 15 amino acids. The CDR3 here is CASSERGRSRGTQYF. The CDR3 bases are TGTGCCAGCAGCGAGCGGGGGCGTTCGCGAGGCACGCAGTATTTT.